The next 6 T cell receptor beta chains were all read from a single sample in a study of blood T cell repertoires in COVID-19. The protocol was immunoSEQ multiplex PCR, while the TCRdb copy is restricted to in-frame clones and leaves out a portion. The table records around 210,000 clones, 89% of them present only once. The sequenced sample was PBMCs or T cells enriched from blood (not recorded which). The receptors stem from a woman between 18 and 29 years old who had recovered from COVID-19.

The gene calls are TRBV5-1 and TRBJ2-5; unclear D gene. This CDR3 spans 17 amino acids. Germline V gives CDR1 SGHRS, CDR2 YFSETQ. V lost 0 bases and J lost 1, with 16 bases in between. The CDR3 DNA follows: TGCGCCAGCAGCTTGGAGACTGTCTGGCGAGGCCAAGAGACCCAGTACTTC. It is translated as CASSLETVWRGQETQYF.

The chain couples TRBV3-1 (or the pseudogene TRBV3-2) to TRBJ1-1; TRBD1 matches at 7 bases. The germline gives CDR1 LGHDT, CDR2 YNNKEL (reference sequence). The CDR3 covers 16 residues. V was clipped by 4 bases and J by 0 bases; unmatched bases: 8. Here the CDR3 reads CASSPQTGTVNTEAFF. The CDR3 nucleotides read TGTGCCAGCAGCCCTCAAACCGGGACAGTGAACACTGAAGCTTTCTTT.

V and J are TRBV28 and TRBJ1-2; D unresolved. CDR3 length: 15 residues. Trimming stripped 4 bases from V and 2 bases from J, with 14 bases between. Germline lookup yields CDR1 MDHEN and CDR2 SYDVKM. The CDR3 region is CASSSGEGWNYGYTF. The DNA for the CDR3 is TGTGCCAGCAGTTCTGGAGAGGGATGGAACTATGGCTACACCTTC.

The chain carries TRBV6-5 and TRBJ1-3, with D unclear. Trimming cost V 6 bases and J 0 bases, with 9 bases left between them. The CDR3 has 14 amino acids. Germline V CDR1 and CDR2: MNHEY, SVGAGI. This CDR3 is CASSSRPSGNTIYF. The CDR3 bases are TGTGCCAGCAGCTCCCGTCCCTCTGGAAACACCATATATTTT.

This sequence joins TRBV4-1 and TRBJ1-2; unclear D gene. The CDR3 runs to 14 residues. From germline, CDR1 is MGHRA and CDR2 YSYEKL. V was pared by 4 bases and J by 7 bases, with 16 bases between. CDR3 in amino acids: CASSPTEGSPGYTF. CDR3 sequence (DNA): TGCGCCAGCAGCCCAACCGAGGGCTCGCCTGGCTACACCTTC.

The CDR3 loop is CASSSLKGQGGDNYGYTF. The CDR3 DNA is TGTGCCAGCAGCTCACTAAAGGGACAGGGGGGCGATAACTATGGCTACACCTTC. This sequence joins TRBV9 and TRBJ1-2; 11 bases agree with TRBD1. The CDR3 has 18 amino acids. The ends lost 4 bases at V and 1 base at J; junction bases unmatched: 12. The V gene's germline CDR1 is SGDLS and CDR2 YYNGEE.